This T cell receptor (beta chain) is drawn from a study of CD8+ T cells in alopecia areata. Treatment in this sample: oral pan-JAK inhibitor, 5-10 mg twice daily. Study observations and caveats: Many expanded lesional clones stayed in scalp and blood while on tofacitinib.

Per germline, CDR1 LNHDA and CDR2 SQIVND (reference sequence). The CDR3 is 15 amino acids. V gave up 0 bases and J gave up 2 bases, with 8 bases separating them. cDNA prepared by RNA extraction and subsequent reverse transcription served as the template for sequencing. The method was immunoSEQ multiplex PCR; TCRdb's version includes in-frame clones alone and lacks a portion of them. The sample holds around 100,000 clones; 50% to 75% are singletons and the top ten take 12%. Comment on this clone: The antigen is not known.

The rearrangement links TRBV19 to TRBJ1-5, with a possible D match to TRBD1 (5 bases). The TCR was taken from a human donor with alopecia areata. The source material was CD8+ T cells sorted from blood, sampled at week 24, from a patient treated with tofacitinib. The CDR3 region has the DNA TGTGCCAGTAGTATAGACGGGGGAGGCAATCAGCCCCAGCATTTT. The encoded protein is CASSIDGGGNQPQHF.